This T cell receptor (beta chain) stems from a study of neurological immune-mediated disorders. The germline V gene encodes CDR1 LGHNA and CDR2 YSLEER. V was shortened by 2 bases and J by 4 bases, with 26 bases between the two germline ends. This CDR3 has 19 amino acids. Study findings and constraints: Multiple sclerosis, the disease with the least TCR clonal expansion, fell below healthy controls, whereas HTLV-1-associated myelopathy showed the most.

With 10-nucleotide random UMIs, 5'RACE was used to make the cDNA. Each CDR3 protein gets one entry after TCRdb re-called the 5' RACE reads with MiXCR. The table records about 30,000 distinct CDR3 sequences, approximately 15% of them present only once. The sample holds one count of this clonotype. The antigen is not known. Blood bank volunteers in Maryland, USA, served as healthy controls. The unsorted libraries originated from 2 million PBMCs that had been stored at -80 C. This clonotype was sampled from a man aged 70 or older in good health. Specimen: PBMCs. The rearrangement uses TRBV4-3 and TRBJ2-5, with D perhaps matching TRBD2 (6 bases). The CDR3 region is CASSQLPPTRDGMGETQYF. CDR3 in DNA: TGCGCCAGCAGCCAACTTCCCCCGACTAGGGACGGAATGGGAGAGACCCAGTACTTC.